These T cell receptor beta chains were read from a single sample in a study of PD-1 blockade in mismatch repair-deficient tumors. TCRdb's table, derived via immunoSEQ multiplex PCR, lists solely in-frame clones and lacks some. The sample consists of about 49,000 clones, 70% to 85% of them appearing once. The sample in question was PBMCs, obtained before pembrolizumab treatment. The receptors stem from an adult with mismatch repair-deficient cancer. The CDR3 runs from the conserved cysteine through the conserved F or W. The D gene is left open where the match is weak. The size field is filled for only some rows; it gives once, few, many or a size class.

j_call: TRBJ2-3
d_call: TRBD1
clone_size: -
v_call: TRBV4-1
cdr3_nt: TGCGCCAGCCGAGGGGCCCGCGGGACAGGGGTCACGGATACGCAGTATTTT
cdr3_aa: CASRGARGTGVTDTQYF

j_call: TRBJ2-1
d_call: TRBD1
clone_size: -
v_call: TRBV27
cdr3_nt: TGTGCCAGCAGCCGCCGAGACAGGGGTGGTGAGCAGTTCTTC
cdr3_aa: CASSRRDRGGEQFF

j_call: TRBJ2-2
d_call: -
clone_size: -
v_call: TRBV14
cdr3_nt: TGTGCCAGCAGCCGCTTAAATACAGGGTTTGGCACCGGGGAGCTGTTTTTT
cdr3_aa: CASSRLNTGFGTGELFF

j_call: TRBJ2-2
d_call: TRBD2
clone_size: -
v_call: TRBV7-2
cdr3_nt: TGTGCCAGCAGCTTAGATGCGGGAGTAAGGACCGGGGAGCTGTTTTTT
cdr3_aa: CASSLDAGVRTGELFF

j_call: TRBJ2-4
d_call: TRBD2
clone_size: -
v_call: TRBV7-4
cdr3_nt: TGTGCCAGCAGCTTAGTTTTGAGATTTGGACTAGAGTACTTC
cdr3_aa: CASSLVLRFGLEYF

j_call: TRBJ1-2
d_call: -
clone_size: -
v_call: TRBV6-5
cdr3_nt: TGTGCCAGCAGTAAACAGGGAGACGGCTACACCTTC
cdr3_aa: CASSKQGDGYTF

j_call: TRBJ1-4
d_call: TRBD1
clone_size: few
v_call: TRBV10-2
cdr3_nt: TGCGCCAGCTTAGGAGGTCCAGGGGGAAATGAAAAACTGTTTTTT
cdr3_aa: CASLGGPGGNEKLFF

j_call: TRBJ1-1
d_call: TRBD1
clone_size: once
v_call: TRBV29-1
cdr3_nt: TGCAGCGTTGTCCGGGACAGGGGCAACAGCGCTGAAGCTTTCTTT
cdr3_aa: CSVVRDRGNSAEAFF

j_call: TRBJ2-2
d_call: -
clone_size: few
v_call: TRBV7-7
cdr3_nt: TGTGCTAGCAGCTTAGACCTCTCCACCGGGGAGCTGTTTTTT
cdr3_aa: CASSLDLSTGELFF

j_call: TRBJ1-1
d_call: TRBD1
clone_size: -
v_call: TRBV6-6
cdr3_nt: TGTGCCAGCAGTCCGCCCCTAGGACAGGCTGAAGCTTTCTTT
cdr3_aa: CASSPPLGQAEAFF

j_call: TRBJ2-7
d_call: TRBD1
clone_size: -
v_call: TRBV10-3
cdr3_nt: TGTGCCATCAGTGCAGGGACAGGCTACGAGCAGTACTTC
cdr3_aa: CAISAGTGYEQYF

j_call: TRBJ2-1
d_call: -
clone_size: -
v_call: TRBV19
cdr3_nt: TGTGCCAGTAGTACCGAACCAAACGATTACAATGAGCAGTTCTTC
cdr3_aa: CASSTEPNDYNEQFF

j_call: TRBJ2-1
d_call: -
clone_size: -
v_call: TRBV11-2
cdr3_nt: TGTGCCAGCAGCACCTTTGGGGGAGAGGGCAATGAGCAGTTCTTC
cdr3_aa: CASSTFGGEGNEQFF

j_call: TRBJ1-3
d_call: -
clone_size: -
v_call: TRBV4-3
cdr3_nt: TGCGCCAGCAGCCAAGATTTCTCAGGACAGTACGGAAACACCATATATTTT
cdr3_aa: CASSQDFSGQYGNTIYF

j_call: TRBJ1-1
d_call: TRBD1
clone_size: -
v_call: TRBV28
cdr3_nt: TGTGCCACCCTACAGGGGTTTATGAACACTGAAGCTTTCTTT
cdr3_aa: CATLQGFMNTEAFF

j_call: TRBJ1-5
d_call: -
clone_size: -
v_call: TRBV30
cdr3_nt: TGTGCCGCCGGGCCGGCAAATCAGCCCCAGCATTTT
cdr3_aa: CAAGPANQPQHF

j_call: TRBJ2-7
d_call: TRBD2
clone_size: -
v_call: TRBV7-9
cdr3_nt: TGTGCCAGCAGCTTAGGGGGACTAGCGGTTTACGAGCAGTACTTC
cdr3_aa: CASSLGGLAVYEQYF

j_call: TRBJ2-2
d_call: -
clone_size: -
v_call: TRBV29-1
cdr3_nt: TGCAGCGTTGACAGACCCACCGGGGAGCTGTTTTTT
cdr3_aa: CSVDRPTGELFF

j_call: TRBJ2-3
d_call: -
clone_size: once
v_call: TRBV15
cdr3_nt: TGTGCCACCAGCCTCGGGGATGCAGATACGCAGTATTTT
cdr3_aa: CATSLGDADTQYF

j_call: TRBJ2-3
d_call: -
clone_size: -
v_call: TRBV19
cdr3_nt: TGTGCCAGTAGTATAGATCTCCCAGATACGCAGTATTTT
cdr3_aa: CASSIDLPDTQYF

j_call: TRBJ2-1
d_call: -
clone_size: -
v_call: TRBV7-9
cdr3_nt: TGTGCCAGCAGCCCACGACTAGTCGGCTCCTACAATGAGCAGTTCTTC
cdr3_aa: CASSPRLVGSYNEQFF

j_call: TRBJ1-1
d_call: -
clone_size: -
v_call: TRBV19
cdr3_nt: TGTGCCAGTAGTGTCACGATGAACACTGAAGCTTTCTTT
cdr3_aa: CASSVTMNTEAFF

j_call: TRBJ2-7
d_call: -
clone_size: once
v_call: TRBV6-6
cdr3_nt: TGTGCCAGCAGTTACGCGGGACAGCATGCCTACGAGCAGTACTTC
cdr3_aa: CASSYAGQHAYEQYF

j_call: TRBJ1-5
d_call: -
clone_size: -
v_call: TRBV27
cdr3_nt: TGTGCCAGCAAGATTGGAGGGGTTGGGCAGCCCCAGCATTTT
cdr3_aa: CASKIGGVGQPQHF

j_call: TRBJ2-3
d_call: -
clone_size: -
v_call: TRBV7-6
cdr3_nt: TGTGCCAGCAGTCACCCGGGACACCCCACAGATACGCAGTATTTT
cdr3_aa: CASSHPGHPTDTQYF

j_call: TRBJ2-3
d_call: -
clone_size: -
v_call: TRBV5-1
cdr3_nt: TGCGCCAGCAGCTTGTTCAGGGGAATCGCAGATACGCAGTATTTT
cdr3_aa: CASSLFRGIADTQYF

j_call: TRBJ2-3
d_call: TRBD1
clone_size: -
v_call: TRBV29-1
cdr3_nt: TGCAGCGCGGGGACAGGTGGTACAGATACGCAGTATTTT
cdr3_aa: CSAGTGGTDTQYF

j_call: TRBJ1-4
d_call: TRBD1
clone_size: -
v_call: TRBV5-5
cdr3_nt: TGTGCCAGCAGTTCGAACAGGGGGGACGAAAAACTGTTTTTT
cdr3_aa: CASSSNRGDEKLFF

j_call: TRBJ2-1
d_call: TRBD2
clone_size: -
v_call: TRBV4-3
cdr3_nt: TGCGCCAGCAGCCAAGCCACTAGCGGGATCCATGAGCAGTTCTTC
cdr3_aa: CASSQATSGIHEQFF